Described below is a single T cell receptor beta chain sequence and its context. Its antigen is not identified. The sample is drawn from a study of cytomegalovirus exposure and HLA in healthy donors. The PCR made use of 60 Vbeta and 13 Jbeta primers. Original analysis: Per a later analysis, the number of unique TCR beta chains was approximately 80 million, of which about 10 million were shared. TCRdb's table, derived via immunoSEQ multiplex PCR, lists solely in-frame clones and lacks some. Clone size and V and J calls were adopted from that table, with D and trimming inferred from the DNA. The sample records approximately 67,000 clones, 80% to 90% being singletons. Findings and caveats of the study: HLA alleles showed associations with 16,951 TCR beta sequences in a later analysis, at a 0.05 false discovery rate. A list of more than 150 TCR beta chains associated with cytomegalovirus was given. Presence/absence analysis assumed near-uniform sequencing depth across donors.

V trimming: 4 bases; J trimming: 0 bases; junction bases outside the gene matches: 6. Germline values: CDR1 SGDLS, CDR2 YYNGEE. CDR3 length: 17 residues. The clonotype was recovered from a woman under 40 in good health and CMV-seropositive. The sequencing input was PBMCs. The chain joins TRBV9 to TRBJ2-1; 11 bases fit TRBD2. CDR3 loop: CASSLGLAGLSYNEQFF. The CDR3 nucleotides are TGTGCCAGCAGCTTAGGACTAGCGGGTCTCTCCTACAATGAGCAGTTCTTC.